This T cell receptor beta chain stems from a study of blood T cell repertoires in COVID-19 (dated by TCRdb to 2020 to 2021). In the study overall: Collaborator samples came from the United States, Italy and Spain and covered acute and convalescent phases of COVID-19. The material from the prospective study consisted of cDNA or gDNA derived from T cells, B-cell-depleted T cells, or PBMCs. Subjects who had been exposed to COVID-19, were actively infected with it, or had recovered from it provided the deeply sampled blood TCRbeta repertoires that made up the dataset. The repertoires were made available in a free public database intended to serve as a resource for research on the immune response to SARS-CoV-2. Samples came from the ongoing ImmuneRACE study (first 160 participants) plus 1,254 subjects from 6 global collaborators. The sample metadata nearly always contained a de-identified subject ID, COVID-19 status, age in years and sex. HLA class I and class II types, where available, came from metadata supplied by the sample provider rather than from assay-based typing.

Summary of the overall study and its limitations: The quantity of clinical and demographic metadata differed by source and by participant and was supplied without curation.

Including cysteine and phenylalanine, the CDR3 has 14 amino acids. CDR3 DNA only is kept here, 42 bases in frame from base 1. For CDR1 and CDR2, the germline V gene lists MNHEY and SVGAGI. V and J are truncated by 4 bases and 3 bases respectively, leaving an intervening sequence of 11 bases. The immunoSEQ Assay, a bias-controlled multiplex PCR, was used to amplify TCRbeta CDR3 regions from genomic DNA. In the authors' own workflow: The number of nucleated cells in each sample was estimated from the amplification of reference gene primers within the assay. To quantify the absolute abundance of each unique TCRbeta CDR3 rearrangement, sequence reads were collapsed and filtered. Productive Simpson clonality was computed per sample as the square root of Simpson's diversity index over productive rearrangements. Held by TCRdb, this immuneACCESS table contains in-frame sequences only and omits some clones. Under half of the omission traces to an unresolved V gene where checked; the cause of the rest is unknown. V, J and clone size are taken as reported in that table, and D and trimming were inferred from the DNA itself. This sample is represented by almost 350,000 clones; around nine tenths of them were singletons. The ten most abundant clones make up over 0.9% of the sample.

In the prospective study, participants were roughly 18 to 100 years old, resided in 24 geographic areas of the United States, and were enrolled through a virtual design. To assign participants to cohorts, the prospective study relied on clinical history that participants themselves reported in a screening survey and a study questionnaire. Exposed participants were defined as having been in contact with someone with a PCR-confirmed or clinician-diagnosed COVID-19 case within 2 weeks of study entry. Mobile phlebotomists in the prospective study collected whole blood, serum and a nasopharyngeal or oropharyngeal swab from every participant. Participants in the prospective study had the option to provide additional blood draws and questionnaires over a 2-month period. Blood samples from the prospective study were shipped frozen or at room temperature prior to DNA extraction. On this clone itself: The specificity of this receptor is unknown. The input lacks base qualities; no much larger clone sits a single base away.

The V and J genes are TRBV6-5 and TRBJ2-3; TRBD1 could be the D gene, as 8 bases match. The sample was PBMCs or T cells enriched from blood (not recorded which). The TCR was taken from a woman aged 25 to 45 who had been exposed to COVID-19. The DNA sequence reads TGTGCCAGCAGTTTACAGGGGGGGACAGATACGCAGTATTTT. This is translated as CASSLQGGTDTQYF.